This T cell receptor (beta chain) was identified in a study of T cells after yellow fever vaccination. From the 5' RACE reads, TCRdb called clonotypes with MiXCR, one entry per CDR3 protein. This table has roughly 500,000 distinct CDR3 sequences, roughly 19% appearing once. On this clonotype itself: Its antigen is still unknown.

The CDR3 is 15 amino acids. Germline CDR1 reads SEHNR; CDR2 reads FQNEAQ (reference sequence). V lost 6 bases, J lost 6 bases, and 12 bases stayed unmatched. Overall study findings and caveats: On re-exposure, the response was weaker but peaked faster, at day 5 versus 15.

The sequencing used PBMCs, collected 15 days after the yellow fever booster vaccination. The TCR sequence derives from a man in his thirties or forties who received the YFV17D yellow fever vaccine. The V and J genes are TRBV7-9 and TRBJ2-7; 9 bases are a match to TRBD1. CDR3 in DNA: TGTGCCAGCAGTCCATCCGGGACAGGGAACTCCGAGCAGTACTTC. The encoded protein is CASSPSGTGNSEQYF.